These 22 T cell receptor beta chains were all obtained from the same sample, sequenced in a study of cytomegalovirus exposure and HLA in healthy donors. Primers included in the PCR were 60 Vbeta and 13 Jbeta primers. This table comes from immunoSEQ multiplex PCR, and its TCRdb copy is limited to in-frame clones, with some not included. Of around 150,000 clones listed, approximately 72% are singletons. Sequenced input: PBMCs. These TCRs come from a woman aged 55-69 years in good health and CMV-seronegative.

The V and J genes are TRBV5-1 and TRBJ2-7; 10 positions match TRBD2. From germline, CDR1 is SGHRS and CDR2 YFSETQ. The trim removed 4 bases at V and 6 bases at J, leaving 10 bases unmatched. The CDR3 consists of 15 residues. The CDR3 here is CASSGSSGSKFEQYF. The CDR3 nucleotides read TGCGCCAGCAGCGGATCTAGCGGGAGTAAATTCGAGCAGTACTTC. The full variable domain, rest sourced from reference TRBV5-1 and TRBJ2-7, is KAGVTQTPRYLIKTRGQQVTLSCSPISGHRSVSWYQQTPGQGLQFLFEYFSETQRNKGNFPGRFSGRQFSNSRSEMNVSTLELGDSALYLCASSGSSGSKFEQYFGPGTRLTVT.

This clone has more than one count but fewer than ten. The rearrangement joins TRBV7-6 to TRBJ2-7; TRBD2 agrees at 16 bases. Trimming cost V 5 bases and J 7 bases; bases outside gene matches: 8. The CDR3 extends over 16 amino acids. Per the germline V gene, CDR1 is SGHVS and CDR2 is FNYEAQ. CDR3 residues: CASSRGTSGRAREQYF. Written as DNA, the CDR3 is TGTGCCAGCAGCCGGGGGACTAGCGGGAGGGCGCGGGAGCAGTACTTC. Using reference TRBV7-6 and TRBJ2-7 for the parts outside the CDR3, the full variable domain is GAGVSQSPRYKVTKRGQDVALRCDPISGHVSLYWYRQALGQGPEFLTYFNYEAQQDKSGLPNDRFSAERPEGSISTLTIQRTEQRDSAMYRCASSRGTSGRAREQYFGPGTRLTVT.

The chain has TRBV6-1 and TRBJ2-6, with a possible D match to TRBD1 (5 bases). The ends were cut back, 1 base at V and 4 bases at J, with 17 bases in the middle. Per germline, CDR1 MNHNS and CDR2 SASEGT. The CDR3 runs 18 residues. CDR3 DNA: TGTGCCAGCAGTGAAGGGACATCCTCCATATTCGGGGCCAACGTCCTGACTTTC. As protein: CASSEGTSSIFGANVLTF.

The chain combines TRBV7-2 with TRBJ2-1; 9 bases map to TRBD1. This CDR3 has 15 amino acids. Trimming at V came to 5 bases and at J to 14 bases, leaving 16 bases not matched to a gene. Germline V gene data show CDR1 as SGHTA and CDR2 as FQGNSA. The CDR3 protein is CASSPHQAQGAGEFF. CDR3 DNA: TGTGCCAGCAGCCCACACCAGGCACAGGGGGCTGGAGAGTTCTTC.

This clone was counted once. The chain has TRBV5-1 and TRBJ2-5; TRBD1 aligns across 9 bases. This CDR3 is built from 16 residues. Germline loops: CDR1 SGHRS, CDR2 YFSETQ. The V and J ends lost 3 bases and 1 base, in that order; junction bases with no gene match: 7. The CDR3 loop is CASSWGDRAGQETQYF. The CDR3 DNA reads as TGCGCCAGCAGCTGGGGGGACAGGGCGGGCCAAGAGACCCAGTACTTC. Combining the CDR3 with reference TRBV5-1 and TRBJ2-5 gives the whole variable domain KAGVTQTPRYLIKTRGQQVTLSCSPISGHRSVSWYQQTPGQGLQFLFEYFSETQRNKGNFPGRFSGRQFSNSRSEMNVSTLELGDSALYLCASSWGDRAGQETQYFGPGTRLLVL.

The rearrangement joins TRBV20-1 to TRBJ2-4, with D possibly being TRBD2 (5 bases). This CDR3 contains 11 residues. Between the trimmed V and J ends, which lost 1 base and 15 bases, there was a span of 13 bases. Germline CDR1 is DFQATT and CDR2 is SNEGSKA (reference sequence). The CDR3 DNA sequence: TGCAGTGCTAGAGTGGAACTGGGAGCGTACTTC. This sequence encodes CSARVELGAYF.

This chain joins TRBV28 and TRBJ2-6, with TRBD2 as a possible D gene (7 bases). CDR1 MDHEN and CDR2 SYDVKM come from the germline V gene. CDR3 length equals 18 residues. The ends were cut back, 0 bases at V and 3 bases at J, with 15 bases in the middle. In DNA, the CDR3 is TGTGCCAGCAGTTTATGGGGGGCGGGGGCGGGTGGGGCCAACGTCCTGACTTTC. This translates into CASSLWGAGAGGANVLTF.

CDR3 in DNA: TGTGCCAGCAGCTCCCGGGGGGAGGACTACGAGCAGTACTTC. It codes for CASSSRGEDYEQYF. The genes are TRBV11-2 and TRBJ2-7, with 7 bases lining up with TRBD2. The V gene's germline CDR1 is SGHAT and CDR2 FQNNGV. V lost 4 bases, J lost 3 bases, and 6 bases stayed unmatched. The CDR3 has 14 residues.

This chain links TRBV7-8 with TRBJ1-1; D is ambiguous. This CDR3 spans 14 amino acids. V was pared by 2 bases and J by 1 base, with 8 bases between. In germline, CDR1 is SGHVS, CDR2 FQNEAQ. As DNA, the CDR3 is TGTGCCAGCAGCTTATTCGTAAAGAACACTGAAGCTTTCTTT. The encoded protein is CASSLFVKNTEAFF.

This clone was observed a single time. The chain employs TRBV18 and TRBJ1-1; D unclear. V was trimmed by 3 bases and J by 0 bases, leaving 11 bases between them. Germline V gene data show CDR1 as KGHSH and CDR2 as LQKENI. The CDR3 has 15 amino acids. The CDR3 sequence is CASSPTPRLNTEAFF. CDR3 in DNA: TGTGCCAGCTCACCGACACCACGTCTGAACACTGAAGCTTTCTTT.

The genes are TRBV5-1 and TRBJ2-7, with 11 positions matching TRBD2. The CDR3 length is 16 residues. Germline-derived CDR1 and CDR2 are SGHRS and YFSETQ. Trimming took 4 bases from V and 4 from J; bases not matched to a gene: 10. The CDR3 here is CASSQGLAGGVYEQYF. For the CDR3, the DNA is TGCGCCAGCAGCCAGGGGCTAGCGGGAGGAGTGTACGAGCAGTACTTC.

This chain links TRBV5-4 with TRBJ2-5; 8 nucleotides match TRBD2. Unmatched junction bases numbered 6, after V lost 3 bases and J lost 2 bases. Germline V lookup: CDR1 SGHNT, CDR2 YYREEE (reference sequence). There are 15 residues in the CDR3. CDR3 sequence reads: CASSSGGPVQETQYF. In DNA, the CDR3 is TGTGCCAGCAGCTCGGGGGGGCCTGTTCAAGAGACCCAGTACTTC.

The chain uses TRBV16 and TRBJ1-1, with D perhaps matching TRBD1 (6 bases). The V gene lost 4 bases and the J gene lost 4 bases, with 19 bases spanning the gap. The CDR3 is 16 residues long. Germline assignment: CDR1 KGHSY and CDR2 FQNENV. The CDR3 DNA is TGTGCCAGCAGCCCCCGCCGAAACAGGGTAGGCACTGAAGCTTTCTTT. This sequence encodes CASSPRRNRVGTEAFF.

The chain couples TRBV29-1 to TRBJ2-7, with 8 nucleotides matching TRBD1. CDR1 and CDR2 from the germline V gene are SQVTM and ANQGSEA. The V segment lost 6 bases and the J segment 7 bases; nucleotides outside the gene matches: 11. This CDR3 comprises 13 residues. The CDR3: CSVRGGQAREQYF. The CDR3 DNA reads TGCAGCGTCCGAGGGGGACAGGCTCGGGAGCAGTACTTC.

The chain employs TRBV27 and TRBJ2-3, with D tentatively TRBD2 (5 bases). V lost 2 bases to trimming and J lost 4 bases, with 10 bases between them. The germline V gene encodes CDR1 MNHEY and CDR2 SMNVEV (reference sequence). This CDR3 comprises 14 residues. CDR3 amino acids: CASSLTRVADTQYF. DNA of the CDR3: TGTGCCAGCAGTTTAACGCGGGTGGCAGATACGCAGTATTTT.

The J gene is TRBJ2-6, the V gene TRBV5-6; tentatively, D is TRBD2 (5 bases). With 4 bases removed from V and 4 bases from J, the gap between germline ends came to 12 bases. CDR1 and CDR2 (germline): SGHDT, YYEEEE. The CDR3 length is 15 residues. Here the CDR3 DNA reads TGTGCCAGCAGCCGGGGTCGTGGCGGGGCCAACGTCCTGACTTTC. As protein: CASSRGRGGANVLTF. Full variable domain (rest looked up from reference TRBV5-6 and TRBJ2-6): DAGVTQSPTHLIKTRGQQVTLRCSPKSGHDTVSWYQQALGQGPQFIFQYYEEEERQRGNFPDRFSGHQFPNYSSELNVNALLLGDSALYLCASSRGRGGANVLTFGAGSRLTVL.

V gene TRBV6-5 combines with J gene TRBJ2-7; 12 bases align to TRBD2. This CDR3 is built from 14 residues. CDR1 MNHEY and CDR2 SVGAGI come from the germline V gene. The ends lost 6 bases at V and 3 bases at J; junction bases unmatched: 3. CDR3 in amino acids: CASSRTSGIYEQYF. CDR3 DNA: TGTGCCAGCAGCAGGACTAGCGGGATCTACGAGCAGTACTTC.

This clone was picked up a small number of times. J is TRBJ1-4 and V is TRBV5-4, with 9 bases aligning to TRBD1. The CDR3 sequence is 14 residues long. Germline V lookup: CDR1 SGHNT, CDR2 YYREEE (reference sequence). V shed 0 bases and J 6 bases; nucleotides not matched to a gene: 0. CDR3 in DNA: TGTGCCAGCAGCTTGGGGACAGGGGATGAAAAACTGTTTTTT. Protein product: CASSLGTGDEKLFF.

CDR3 sequence (DNA): TGTGCCAGCAGGGGGACAGCCCGACCCCAAGAGACCCAGTACTTC. As protein: CASRGTARPQETQYF. The chain uses TRBV27 and TRBJ2-5; 7 bases fit TRBD1. Germline loops: CDR1 MNHEY, CDR2 SMNVEV (reference sequence). CDR3 size: 15 residues. J was trimmed by 1 base and V by 6 bases; bases with no gene match: 8.

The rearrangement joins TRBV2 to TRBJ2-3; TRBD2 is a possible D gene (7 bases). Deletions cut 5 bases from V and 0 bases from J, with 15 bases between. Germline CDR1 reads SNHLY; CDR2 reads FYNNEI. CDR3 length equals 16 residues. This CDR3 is CASSKARGRSTDTQYF. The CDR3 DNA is TGTGCCAGCAGTAAGGCGCGGGGGCGTAGCACAGATACGCAGTATTTT.

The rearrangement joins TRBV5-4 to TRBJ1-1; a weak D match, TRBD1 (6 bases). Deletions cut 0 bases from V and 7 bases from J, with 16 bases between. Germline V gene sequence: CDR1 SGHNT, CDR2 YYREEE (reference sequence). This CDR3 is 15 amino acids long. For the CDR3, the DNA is TGTGCCAGCAGCTTGGGACAACTTTTAGGGGGTGAAGCTTTCTTT. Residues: CASSLGQLLGGEAFF.

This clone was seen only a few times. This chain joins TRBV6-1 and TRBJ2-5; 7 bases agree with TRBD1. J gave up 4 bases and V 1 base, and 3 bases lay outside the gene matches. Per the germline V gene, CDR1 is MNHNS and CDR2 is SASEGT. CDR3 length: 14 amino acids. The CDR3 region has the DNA TGTGCCAGCAGTGAAGGAGGGGGCTTAGAGACCCAGTACTTC. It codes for CASSEGGGLETQYF.